A selection of T cell receptor beta chains follows, all from one sample in a study of blood T cell repertoires in COVID-19. Libraries were prepared by immunoSEQ multiplex PCR; TCRdb keeps only in-frame clonotypes and omits some of them. The sample lists some 320,000 clones; over 75% were seen once. Material: peripheral blood. Receptor source: a human donor in a cohort sampled during active COVID-19. The conserved cysteine and the conserved F or W are not part of the CDR3 here. Each record gives: J gene, V gene, CDR3 protein.

j_call: TRBJ2-1; v_call: TRBV19; cdr3_aa: ASSIARRLAGGHEQF
j_call: TRBJ1-3; v_call: TRBV5-1; cdr3_aa: ASSPYLSGNTIY
j_call: TRBJ1-5; v_call: TRBV20-1; cdr3_aa: SASGGTGGQPQH
j_call: TRBJ2-1; v_call: TRBV6-5; cdr3_aa: ASKQGYEQF
j_call: TRBJ2-5; v_call: TRBV10-3; cdr3_aa: AIGGEAQETQY
j_call: TRBJ2-2; v_call: TRBV2; cdr3_aa: ASSEEQGGTGELF
j_call: TRBJ1-3; v_call: TRBV28; cdr3_aa: ASSRVDGNTIY
j_call: TRBJ1-2; v_call: TRBV7-3; cdr3_aa: ASSPRDRDGYT
j_call: TRBJ1-4; v_call: TRBV19; cdr3_aa: ASSIAGSTNEKLF
j_call: TRBJ1-1; v_call: TRBV5-1; cdr3_aa: ASSLMTGGNTEAF
j_call: TRBJ2-1; v_call: TRBV18; cdr3_aa: ASSPIGLAGGSYNEQF
j_call: TRBJ2-2; v_call: TRBV9; cdr3_aa: ASTKIATGELF
j_call: TRBJ2-3; v_call: TRBV29-1; cdr3_aa: SLRRTGVTDTQY
j_call: TRBJ2-2; v_call: TRBV6-2/TRBV6-3; cdr3_aa: ASSPSGRNTGELF
j_call: TRBJ2-7; v_call: TRBV5-1; cdr3_aa: ASSLKIGSGYEQY
j_call: TRBJ2-7; v_call: TRBV5-1; cdr3_aa: ASSLRQGGYEQY
j_call: TRBJ2-1; v_call: TRBV3-1/TRBV3-2; cdr3_aa: ASSRTGREQF
j_call: TRBJ1-2; v_call: TRBV24-1; cdr3_aa: ATSDSAGSYGYT
j_call: TRBJ1-5; v_call: TRBV5-8; cdr3_aa: ASSRWTTGRPQH
j_call: TRBJ1-5; v_call: TRBV6-5; cdr3_aa: ASLGTGDQPQH
j_call: TRBJ2-7; v_call: TRBV6-5; cdr3_aa: ASSPLRQSVGRY
j_call: TRBJ2-7; v_call: TRBV5-1; cdr3_aa: ASSTGTGADEQY
j_call: TRBJ1-1; v_call: TRBV9; cdr3_aa: ASSVVWTGASEAF
j_call: TRBJ1-2; v_call: TRBV5-1; cdr3_aa: ASSRLGEGGDYGYT
j_call: TRBJ1-5; v_call: TRBV6-5; cdr3_aa: ASRRGYWQPQH
j_call: TRBJ2-3; v_call: TRBV5-1; cdr3_aa: ASSSDRGISDTQY
j_call: TRBJ2-3; v_call: TRBV9; cdr3_aa: ASQGRENTDTQY